These 26 T cell receptor beta chains originate from one sample sequenced in a study of blood T cell repertoires in COVID-19. Method: immunoSEQ multiplex PCR; TCRdb's copy keeps in-frame clones and lacks some. The sample shows 250,000 or so clones, 91% of them seen only once. What was sequenced was PBMCs or T cells enriched from blood (not recorded which). Source of these receptors: a man aged 35 to 55 who had been exposed to COVID-19.

This clone was recorded only once. The chain couples TRBV18 to TRBJ2-3, with D possibly being TRBD1 (6 bases). The CDR3 covers 12 residues. Trimming cost V 3 bases and J 6 bases, with 7 bases left between them. CDR1 KGHSH and CDR2 LQKENI come from the germline V gene. The CDR3 loop reads CASSPRGDTQYF. The CDR3 nucleotides read TGTGCCAGCTCACCTAGGGGGGATACGCAGTATTTT.

The chain carries TRBV5-1 and TRBJ1-2; perhaps TRBD1 as D (6 bases). Trimming pared 4 bases from V and 3 bases from J, leaving 7 bases between. Germline values: CDR1 SGHRS, CDR2 YFSETQ. This CDR3 is built from 12 residues. CDR3 DNA: TGCGCCAGCAGCCCAGGGGACTATGGCTACACCTTC. Translating it yields CASSPGDYGYTF.

V and J are TRBV10-3 and TRBJ1-3; D unresolved. Germline loops: CDR1 ENHRY, CDR2 SYGVKD. The CDR3 has 16 residues. V gave up 4 bases and J gave up 0 bases, with 13 bases separating them. The CDR3 spells CAISGIRHRSGNTIYF. CDR3 nucleotides: TGTGCCATCAGTGGAATAAGACACCGCTCTGGAAACACCATATATTTT.

The chain joins TRBV10-3 to TRBJ2-1, with 11 bases fitting TRBD2. Germline CDR1 ENHRY, CDR2 SYGVKD. V lost 0 bases, J lost 0 bases, and 16 bases stayed unmatched. The CDR3 spans 22 residues. The CDR3 sequence: CAISESQSGGLAAPISYNEQFF. The CDR3 DNA follows: TGTGCCATCAGTGAGTCCCAAAGTGGGGGACTAGCGGCTCCTATCTCCTACAATGAGCAGTTCTTC.

The chain recombines TRBV6-5 with TRBJ1-2; possibly TRBD1 for D (5 bases). Trimming stripped 2 bases from V and 2 bases from J, with 12 bases between. Per the germline V gene, CDR1 is MNHEY and CDR2 is SVGAGI. The length of the CDR3 is 15 residues. The CDR3 sequence: CASSYRVRANYGYTF. For the CDR3, the DNA is TGTGCCAGCAGTTACCGTGTCAGGGCAAACTATGGCTACACCTTC.

The chain joins TRBV18 to TRBJ2-3, with TRBD2 identical over 9 bases. The CDR3 extends over 16 amino acids. CDR1 is KGHSH, CDR2 LQKENI, per germline. J gave up 4 bases and V 6 bases, and 11 bases lay outside the gene matches. This chain's CDR3 is CASSDSGSELADTQYF. In nucleotides, the CDR3 is TGTGCCAGCTCTGATAGCGGGAGCGAGTTGGCAGATACGCAGTATTTT. Looking up the rest from reference TRBV18 and TRBJ2-3 gives the full variable domain: NAGVMQNPRHLVRRRGQEARLRCSPMKGHSHVYWYRQLPEEGLKFMVYLQKENIIDESGMPKERFSAEFPKEGPSILRIQQVVRGDSAAYFCASSDSGSELADTQYFGPGTRLTVL.

This chain connects TRBV27 to TRBJ1-1, with a possible D match to TRBD1 (6 bases). Trimming shortened V by 4 bases and J by 2 bases, and 17 bases separated the two germline ends. The CDR3 is made up of 16 amino acids. CDR1 and CDR2 from the germline V gene are MNHEY and SMNVEV (reference sequence). The CDR3 bases are TGTGCCAGCAGTTCCCGTTTTGGGGGCATAAACACTGAAGCTTTCTTT. Translated, it gives CASSSRFGGINTEAFF.

This chain's CDR3 is CASSGARGMEAFF. CDR3 sequence (DNA): TGTGCCAGTAGTGGGGCCAGGGGTATGGAAGCTTTCTTT. The J gene is TRBJ1-1, the V gene TRBV19, with D possibly matching TRBD1 (6 bases). The V end was cut by 5 bases, the J end by 8 bases, with 15 bases between. The CDR3 totals 13 residues. CDR1 and CDR2 from the germline V gene are LNHDA and SQIVND (reference sequence).

The rearrangement uses TRBV6-5 and TRBJ1-5; possibly TRBD1 for D (5 bases). The CDR3 covers 16 residues. Germline-derived CDR1 and CDR2 are MNHEY and SVGAGI. With 0 bases removed from V and 0 bases from J, the gap between germline ends came to 9 bases. CDR3 amino acids: CASSYSPRDSNQPQHF. DNA for the CDR3: TGTGCCAGCAGTTACTCGCCCAGGGATAGCAATCAGCCCCAGCATTTT.

The chain employs TRBV5-1 and TRBJ2-3; 9 bases are shared with TRBD2. Germline CDR1 reads SGHRS; CDR2 reads YFSETQ. With 4 bases clipped from V and 1 base from J, the junction kept 7 bases outside the gene matches. The CDR3 covers 16 residues. As DNA, the CDR3 is TGCGCCAGCAGCACCCGGACTAGCGCCCGCACAGATACGCAGTATTTT. Residues: CASSTRTSARTDTQYF.

This clone was counted a few times. The chain recombines TRBV15 with TRBJ1-5; D ambiguous. The germline gives CDR1 LNHNV, CDR2 YYDKDF (reference sequence). Trimming cost V 9 bases and J 0 bases, with 12 bases left between them. CDR3 length equals 14 residues. The CDR3 bases are TGTGCCACTTCGCCGGTGTATAGCAATCAGCCCCAGCATTTT. Its protein is CATSPVYSNQPQHF. Using reference TRBV15 and TRBJ1-5 for the parts outside the CDR3, the full variable domain is DAMVIQNPRYQVTQFGKPVTLSCSQTLNHNVMYWYQQKSSQAPKLLFHYYDKDFNNEADTPDNFQSRRPNTSFCFLDIRSPGLGDTAMYLCATSPVYSNQPQHFGDGTRLSIL.

The chain employs TRBV29-1 and TRBJ1-4; TRBD1 aligns across 7 bases. This CDR3 contains 16 residues. Trimming cost V 7 bases and J 8 bases; bases outside gene matches: 19. Germline V gives CDR1 SQVTM, CDR2 ANQGSEA. The CDR3 DNA follows: TGCAGCGCCCTACTGACAGGGATCGTTCGACCGGAAAAACTGTTTTTT. Protein: CSALLTGIVRPEKLFF.

The chain carries TRBV28 and TRBJ1-2; TRBD1 might be the D (5 bases). V was shortened by 4 bases and J by 5 bases, with 14 bases between the two germline ends. CDR3 size: 14 residues. Germline CDR1 and CDR2: MDHEN and SYDVKM. This CDR3 reads CASSWRGLGYGYTF. The CDR3 DNA sequence: TGTGCCAGCAGTTGGAGGGGCCTAGGGTATGGCTACACCTTC.

The chain couples TRBV7-9 to TRBJ2-7, with TRBD2 as a possible D gene (6 bases). CDR3 size: 13 residues. The V end lost 4 bases, the J end lost 2 bases, and 9 bases lay between the germline ends. Germline V gene sequence: CDR1 SEHNR, CDR2 FQNEAQ (reference sequence). The CDR3 here is CASSSEGAYEQYF. In nucleotides, the CDR3 is TGTGCCAGCAGCTCGGAGGGAGCCTACGAGCAGTACTTC.

V and J are TRBV7-9 and TRBJ1-2; no reliable D call. Trimming took 5 bases from V and 2 from J, leaving 12 bases between them. Germline CDR1 and CDR2: SEHNR and FQNEAQ (reference sequence). This CDR3 contains 14 residues. Here the CDR3 DNA reads TGTGCCAGCAGCCCTGGGAGGCAGAACTATGGCTACACCTTC. Translated: CASSPGRQNYGYTF. The full variable domain, its missing parts supplied by reference TRBV7-9 and TRBJ1-2, is DTGVSQNPRHKITKRGQNVTFRCDPISEHNRLYWYRQTLGQGPEFLTYFQNEAQLEKSRLLSDRFSAERPKGSFSTLEIQRTEQGDSAMYLCASSPGRQNYGYTFGSGTRLTVV.

The chain is built from TRBV6-1 and TRBJ2-3; D remains ambiguous. V lost 3 bases to trimming and J lost 1 base, with 8 bases between them. This CDR3 is built from 14 residues. In germline, CDR1 is MNHNS, CDR2 SASEGT. The CDR3 DNA reads as TGTGCCAGCAGTGAGAGGATCGGCACAGATACGCAGTATTTT. Amino acids: CASSERIGTDTQYF.

J is TRBJ1-1 and V is TRBV4-2, with D perhaps matching TRBD1 (5 bases). Trimming shortened V by 0 bases and J by 4 bases, and 15 bases separated the two germline ends. The CDR3 runs to 16 residues. In germline, CDR1 is LGHNA, CDR2 YNFKEQ. The CDR3 sequence: CASSQDTWGGSTEAFF. CDR3 DNA: TGTGCCAGCAGCCAAGATACTTGGGGGGGTAGCACTGAAGCTTTCTTT.

Only one count was recorded for this clone. This chain links TRBV4-1 with TRBJ2-7; 11 bases match TRBD2. The CDR3 loop spans 14 amino acids. V was clipped by 0 bases and J by 6 bases; unmatched bases: 1. Per the germline V gene, CDR1 is MGHRA and CDR2 is YSYEKL. CDR3: CASSQELAGAEQYF. CDR3 DNA sequence: TGCGCCAGCAGCCAAGAACTAGCGGGAGCCGAGCAGTACTTC.

This clone has just one count. V is TRBV27 and J is TRBJ1-1; D ambiguous. The V and J ends lost 3 bases and 6 bases respectively, with 11 bases between them. This CDR3 region has 13 residues. Germline V gene data show CDR1 as MNHEY and CDR2 as SMNVEV (reference sequence). CDR3: CASSFRLNAEAFF. DNA of the CDR3: TGTGCCAGCAGTTTCAGGCTTAACGCTGAAGCTTTCTTT.

The rearrangement uses TRBV6-4 and TRBJ1-2, with D possibly matching TRBD1 (5 bases). CDR3 length equals 17 residues. The germline V and J ends were trimmed by 3 bases and 3 bases, with 20 bases remaining between them. Germline CDR1 MRHNA, CDR2 SNTAGT. CDR3 nucleotide sequence: TGTGCCAGCAGTGAAAACCTGGATACCGGGGGGTACTATGGCTACACCTTC. Its translation is CASSENLDTGGYYGYTF.

This clone occurred once. The chain links TRBV4-1 to TRBJ2-2; 7 bases are a match to TRBD1. Trimming took 4 bases from V and 1 from J; bases not matched to a gene: 9. The CDR3 consists of 17 residues. Per germline, CDR1 MGHRA and CDR2 YSYEKL. This chain's CDR3 is CASSRFPGQMNTGELFF. In DNA, the CDR3 is TGCGCCAGCAGCCGTTTTCCGGGACAGATGAACACCGGGGAGCTGTTTTTT.

This chain links TRBV10-3 with TRBJ2-1; 7 positions match TRBD2. CDR3 length: 16 residues. The V and J ends lost 0 bases and 5 bases, in that order; junction bases with no gene match: 7. The germline V gene has CDR1 ENHRY and CDR2 SYGVKD. This chain's CDR3 is CAISESSARGNNEQFF. Written as DNA, the CDR3 is TGTGCCATCAGTGAGTCGTCGGCGCGGGGGAACAATGAGCAGTTCTTC.

V and J are TRBV28 and TRBJ1-1, with D tentatively TRBD1 (5 bases). Germline V gives CDR1 MDHEN, CDR2 SYDVKM. This CDR3 region has 11 residues. The CDR3 sequence is CVTVMNTEAFF. CDR3 DNA: TGTGTGACAGTCATGAACACTGAAGCTTTCTTT.

The rearrangement uses TRBV11-3 and TRBJ2-3, with TRBD2 matching over 13 bases. The germline gives CDR1 SGHNT, CDR2 YENEEA. The V gene end was trimmed by 3 bases and the J gene end by 3 bases; junction bases not matched to a gene: 3. The CDR3 is 16 residues long. DNA of the CDR3: TGTGCCAGCAGCTTTGGGACTAGCGGGAATACAGATACGCAGTATTTT. Amino acid sequence: CASSFGTSGNTDTQYF.

The chain is built from TRBV15 and TRBJ1-5, with D possibly being TRBD1 (6 bases). CDR1 is LNHNV, CDR2 YYDKDF, per germline (reference sequence). With 5 bases removed from V and 2 bases from J, the gap between germline ends came to 10 bases. The CDR3 covers 14 residues. This CDR3 is CATSGAGGNQPQHF. The CDR3 bases are TGTGCCACCAGCGGAGCAGGGGGCAATCAGCCCCAGCATTTT.

V gene TRBV29-1 combines with J gene TRBJ2-1, with TRBD2 as a possible D gene (5 bases). The CDR3 is made up of 14 amino acids. Looked up from germline, CDR1 is SQVTM and CDR2 is ANQGSEA. The ends were cut back, 4 bases at V and 8 bases at J, with 18 bases in the middle. In DNA, the CDR3 is TGCAGCGTTGGGGCGGGTCTTGGTACGGATGAGCAGTTCTTC. Protein product: CSVGAGLGTDEQFF.